The T cell receptor (beta chain) described here comes from a study of blood T cell repertoires in COVID-19. Study information: The cDNA or gDNA used as material had been derived from T cells, B-cell-depleted T cells, or PBMCs.

Clones were sequenced by immunoSEQ multiplex PCR, and TCRdb holds only the in-frame ones, with some missing. The table shows 150,000 to 200,000 clones, with roughly four fifths occurring only once. The CDR3 spans 15 residues. CDR1 and CDR2 (germline): SGHNT, YYREEE (reference sequence). V lost 0 bases, J lost 8 bases, and 10 bases stayed unmatched. Sequencing input: peripheral blood. The chain couples TRBV5-4 to TRBJ1-2; the match to TRBD1 covers 7 bases. This receptor was taken from a woman in her sixties or seventies with COVID-19, enrolled during active disease. The chain's CDR3 is CASSLGQGPLYGYTF. In DNA, the CDR3 is TGTGCCAGCAGCTTGGGACAGGGCCCTCTATACGGCTACACCTTC. The full variable domain, in which reference TRBV5-4 and TRBJ1-2 provide the parts outside the CDR3, is ETGVTQSPTHLIKTRGQQVTLRCSSQSGHNTVSWYQQALGQGPQFIFQYYREEENGRGNFPPRFSGLQFPNYSSELNVNALELDDSALYLCASSLGQGPLYGYTFGSGTRLTVV.